The rows below give T cell receptor beta chains drawn from one sample of a study of early T cells in non-severe SARS-CoV-2 infection. TCRdb redid the calling of the 5' RACE reads with MiXCR, one entry per CDR3 protein. The table includes about 46,000 distinct CDR3 sequences, 9.3% detected once. The sequenced material came from whole blood. Receptors originate from an adult who was a healthcare worker with PCR-confirmed SARS-CoV-2 infection or an uninfected control (not recorded which). The CDR3 runs from the conserved cysteine through the conserved F or W. Each record gives: CDR3 DNA, CDR3 protein, J gene, V gene, clone size, CDR3 length, D gene. D genes are given only for firm matches. Expanded clones are given a class, and other clones once, few, many or no size at all.

TGCAGTGCTATATCTACGGCGGGAGTTTCCTACGAGCAGTACTTC | CSAISTAGVSYEQYF | TRBJ2-7 | TRBV20-1 | many | 15 | TRBD2
TGCAGCGTTTACGAGGGCACAGATACGCAGTATTTT | CSVYEGTDTQYF | TRBJ2-3 | TRBV29-1 | . | 12 | .
TGTGCCAGCAGCCGAAATCGGGTCGCGGGATCCACCCTCGAGCAGTACTTC | CASSRNRVAGSTLEQYF | TRBJ2-7 | TRBV7-8 | many | 17 | .
TGCAGTGCGTACCGCGCGGAGCGGGGGTCGGATGAGCAGTTCTTC | CSAYRAERGSDEQFF | TRBJ2-1 | TRBV20-1 | many | 15 | TRBD2
TGCAGCGGCGGGGGTAGCGGGAGTATGGGTGAGCAGTTCTTC | CSGGGSGSMGEQFF | TRBJ2-1 | TRBV29-1 | many | 14 | TRBD2
TGTGCCAGCAGTGAGGACCCTTCCGGGGAGCTGTTTTTT | CASSEDPSGELFF | TRBJ2-2 | TRBV25-1 | few | 13 | .
TGTGCCAGCAGCTTAAGACAGGGAAGCTACAATGAGCAGTTCTTC | CASSLRQGSYNEQFF | TRBJ2-1 | TRBV7-9 | many | 15 | TRBD1
TGTGCCAGCAGGGCGGGAAGCACAGATACGCAGTATTTT | CASRAGSTDTQYF | TRBJ2-3 | TRBV7-2 | many | 13 | .
TGTGCCAGCAGTGGCGCGCAAGCGGGAATCGAGGAGCAGTTCTTC | CASSGAQAGIEEQFF | TRBJ2-1 | TRBV28 | few | 15 | TRBD2
TGTGCCAGCAGTCGAAAACCGCAGGGGCACTACGAGCAGTACTTC | CASSRKPQGHYEQYF | TRBJ2-7 | TRBV27 | . | 15 | .
TGTGCCAGCAGCTTGGGACAGCTCGGGGGAGAGACCCAGTACTTC | CASSLGQLGGETQYF | TRBJ2-5 | TRBV5-5 | many | 15 | .
TGTGCCAGCATGGGGGACAGGGTATTACTCGGGTACGAGCAGTACTTC | CASMGDRVLLGYEQYF | TRBJ2-7 | TRBV2 | many | 16 | TRBD1
TGTGCCAGCCGGGGCGGGAGCGGAGAGACCCAGTACTTC | CASRGGSGETQYF | TRBJ2-5 | TRBV7-9 | many | 13 | TRBD2
TGTGCCAGCAGTTCGACAGGGTTTCCCTACGAGCAGTACTTC | CASSSTGFPYEQYF | TRBJ2-7 | TRBV6-2/TRBV6-3 | many | 14 | TRBD1
TGTGCCAGCAGCGGGGGGACGGGGTCCCACGAGCAGTACTTC | CASSGGTGSHEQYF | TRBJ2-7 | TRBV9 | many | 14 | .
TGTGCCAGCAGCCCCTCTGGGGCCAACGTCCTGACTTTC | CASSPSGANVLTF | TRBJ2-6 | TRBV7-3 | few | 13 | .
TGTGCCAGCACCAAAAGCCGAGGTATGGGCACTGAAGCTTTCTTT | CASTKSRGMGTEAFF | TRBJ1-1 | TRBV6-2/TRBV6-3 | . | 15 | .
TGTGCCAGCAGTACCAGGGTGTTAGAGACCCAGTACTTC | CASSTRVLETQYF | TRBJ2-5 | TRBV6-6 | . | 13 | .
TGCGCCAGCAGCCATATTGCGATTCTGGACAGGACCCTTGAACTCTCCTACGAGCAGTACTTC | CASSHIAILDRTLELSYEQYF | TRBJ2-7 | TRBV4-1 | many | 21 | TRBD1
TGTGCCAGCAGTGACACGAACTATGGCTACACCTTC | CASSDTNYGYTF | TRBJ1-2 | TRBV6-1 | many | 12 | .
TGTGCCAGCAGCCCGGAGGGCACAGATACGCAGTATTTT | CASSPEGTDTQYF | TRBJ2-3 | TRBV3-1 | . | 13 | .
TGTGCCAGTAGTATGATGGGACTAGCGGGTGAGCAGTTCTTC | CASSMMGLAGEQFF | TRBJ2-1 | TRBV19 | . | 14 | TRBD2
TGTGCCAGCAGCACAGGACTAGCGGGATCAGATACGCAGTATTTT | CASSTGLAGSDTQYF | TRBJ2-3 | TRBV28 | many | 15 | TRBD2
TGTGCCAGCAGTTTCTTCCTAGCAGGGCTAGGTGAGCAGTTCTTC | CASSFFLAGLGEQFF | TRBJ2-1 | TRBV27 | . | 15 | .
TGTGCCAGCAGCTCACTCACTAGCGGGAGGGTCTACGAGCAGTACTTC | CASSSLTSGRVYEQYF | TRBJ2-7 | TRBV7-2 | many | 16 | TRBD2
TGTGCCAGCAGTTCGACAGGGAACTATGGCTACACCTTC | CASSSTGNYGYTF | TRBJ1-2 | TRBV27 | few | 13 | TRBD1
TGTGCCAGCAGTCTTGGAAACTACAATGAGCAGTTCTTC | CASSLGNYNEQFF | TRBJ2-1 | TRBV6-1 | few | 13 | .
TGCGCCAGCAGTGGCGTCGGACTAGCCTACAATGAGCAGTTCTTC | CASSGVGLAYNEQFF | TRBJ2-1 | TRBV10-2 | many | 15 | TRBD2
TGTGCCAGCAGCTCGACAGGGGGACGAGGGGAGCAGTACTTC | CASSSTGGRGEQYF | TRBJ2-7 | TRBV13 | few | 14 | TRBD1
TGTGCCAGCAGCTTTTCGGGAGGGCGGTACGAGCAGTACTTC | CASSFSGGRYEQYF | TRBJ2-7 | TRBV5-4 | many | 14 | TRBD2
TGTGCCACCAGTGAGCCGGGACGGGTCTATGGCTACACCTTC | CATSEPGRVYGYTF | TRBJ1-2 | TRBV24-1 | many | 14 | .
TGTGCCAGCAGTTTAAGGGGGGGGTTGTATACGCAGTATTTT | CASSLRGGLYTQYF | TRBJ2-3 | TRBV27 | few | 14 | .
TGCGCCAGCAGCCCAAACACTAGAGGCACAGATACGCAGTATTTT | CASSPNTRGTDTQYF | TRBJ2-3 | TRBV5-1 | many | 15 | .
TGTGCCAGCAGCTTACAAACCACCGGGGAGCTGTTTTTT | CASSLQTTGELFF | TRBJ2-2 | TRBV7-2 | many | 13 | .
TGCAGCGTGGTGCTCGGAGTAAACATTCAGTACTTC | CSVVLGVNIQYF | TRBJ2-4 | TRBV29-1 | few | 12 | .
TGTGCCAGCAGGTTCCGAGTGAGCGGGAGCTCCGGCGGGGAGCTGTTTTTT | CASRFRVSGSSGGELFF | TRBJ2-2 | TRBV7-9 | . | 17 | TRBD2
TGTGCCAGCAGCCAAATTCTAAAGACTAGCGGGAGGGCCTTTAAAGACGAGCAGTACTTC | CASSQILKTSGRAFKDEQYF | TRBJ2-7 | TRBV4-2 | . | 20 | TRBD2
TGTGCCAGTAGCGATCAGGGAGGCGGGACCTCCTACGAGCAGTACTTC | CASSDQGGGTSYEQYF | TRBJ2-7 | TRBV19 | many | 16 | .
TGCGCCAGCAGCCTGGGGGACAGGGGGACATCCTATAATTCACCCCTCCACTTT | CASSLGDRGTSYNSPLHF | TRBJ1-6 | TRBV5-1 | few | 18 | TRBD1
TGTGCCAGTAAGGGTGATAAGGGTGCGGGTGAGCAGTTCTTC | CASKGDKGAGEQFF | TRBJ2-1 | TRBV19 | . | 14 | .
TGTGCTAGTGCTCAATCCCCCTATAATTCACCCCTCCACTTT | CASAQSPYNSPLHF | TRBJ1-6 | TRBV12-5 | few | 14 | .
TGTGCCAGCAGCTCTAACCGCCGAACACAGGGAGGTAGCACTGAAGCTTTCTTT | CASSSNRRTQGGSTEAFF | TRBJ1-1 | TRBV11-2 | . | 18 | .
TGTGCCAGCAGCTTAGATCGGGGGACCGGAAACACCATATATTTT | CASSLDRGTGNTIYF | TRBJ1-3 | TRBV7-2 | few | 15 | .
TGTGCCAGCAGCTTGGTGTTGGCGACAGGAGGCCAGCCCCAGCATTTT | CASSLVLATGGQPQHF | TRBJ1-5 | TRBV5-5 | few | 16 | .
TGTGCCAGCAGTTTAGCGACAATGAACACTGAAGCTTTCTTT | CASSLATMNTEAFF | TRBJ1-1 | TRBV12-3/TRBV12-4 | medium-sized | 14 | .
TGTGCCAGCTCCCTAATGCCTACCAGCCCCGAGCAGTACTTC | CASSLMPTSPEQYF | TRBJ2-7 | TRBV7-2 | . | 14 | .
TGCAGTGCTGGGTCCCGAACGGGAGTCGAAGAGCAGTACTTC | CSAGSRTGVEEQYF | TRBJ2-7 | TRBV20-1 | many | 14 | .
TGCGCCAGCAGCCAAGATAGGGGAATGCAATCCCAGCATTTT | CASSQDRGMQSQHF | TRBJ1-5 | TRBV4-3 | . | 14 | .
TGTGCCAGCTCACAACAGGTAATGAACACTGAAGCTTTCTTT | CASSQQVMNTEAFF | TRBJ1-1 | TRBV18 | many | 14 | .
TGCAGCGTTGACGCGGGGCGGACGTCCTACAATGAGCAGTTCTTC | CSVDAGRTSYNEQFF | TRBJ2-1 | TRBV29-1 | many | 15 | .
TGTGCCAGCAGAATTACCTACAATGAGCAGTTCTTC | CASRITYNEQFF | TRBJ2-1 | TRBV2 | many | 12 | .
TGTGCCAGCAGCTCCCGAACAGGGAGCACAGATACGCAGTATTTT | CASSSRTGSTDTQYF | TRBJ2-3 | TRBV7-9 | few | 15 | .
TGTGCCAGCAGCTTGGCGGGACAGGGGGATCAGCCCCAGCATTTT | CASSLAGQGDQPQHF | TRBJ1-5 | TRBV5-4 | . | 15 | TRBD1
TGTGCCAGCAGCGTAGCGGGAGGGCCAGTAGATACGCAGTATTTT | CASSVAGGPVDTQYF | TRBJ2-3 | TRBV9 | many | 15 | TRBD2
TGTGCCAGCAAGCAATCTAGCACAGATACGCAGTATTTT | CASKQSSTDTQYF | TRBJ2-3 | TRBV6-1 | many | 13 | .
TGTGCCAGCAGTTCCAAGGGGGGCACGAGAGATACGCAGTATTTT | CASSSKGGTRDTQYF | TRBJ2-3 | TRBV3-1 | many | 15 | .
TGCAGCGTACTGACAGACCGAATCTATGGCTACACCTTC | CSVLTDRIYGYTF | TRBJ1-2 | TRBV29-1 | many | 13 | .
TGCAGCGTTCAAAGGACGGGGGAAAATGGCTACACCTTC | CSVQRTGENGYTF | TRBJ1-2 | TRBV29-1 | few | 13 | .
TGCAGCGTTGTGAGGCTAGCGGGAGGTCTCGAGCAGTTCTTC | CSVVRLAGGLEQFF | TRBJ2-1 | TRBV29-1 | many | 14 | TRBD2
TGTGCCAGCAGCTCGCGGATTGGGGCAGATACGCAGTATTTT | CASSSRIGADTQYF | TRBJ2-3 | TRBV7-2 | many | 14 | .